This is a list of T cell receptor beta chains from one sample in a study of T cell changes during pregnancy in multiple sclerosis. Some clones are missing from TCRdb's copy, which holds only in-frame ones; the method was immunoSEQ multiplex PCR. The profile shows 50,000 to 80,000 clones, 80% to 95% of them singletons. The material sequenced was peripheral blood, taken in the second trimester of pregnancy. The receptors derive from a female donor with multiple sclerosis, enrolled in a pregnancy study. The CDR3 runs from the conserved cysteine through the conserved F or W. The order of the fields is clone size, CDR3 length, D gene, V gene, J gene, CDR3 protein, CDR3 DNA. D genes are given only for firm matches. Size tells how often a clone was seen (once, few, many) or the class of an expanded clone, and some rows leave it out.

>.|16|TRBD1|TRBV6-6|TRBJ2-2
CASKGRDRAITGELFF
TGTGCCAGCAAGGGCCGGGACAGGGCTATAACCGGGGAGCTGTTTTTT
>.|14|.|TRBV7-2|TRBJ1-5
CASSLVSGGQPQHF
TGTGCCAGCAGCTTAGTTTCGGGGGGTCAGCCCCAGCATTTT
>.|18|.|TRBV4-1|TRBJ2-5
CASSQDLAKMGRQETQYF
TGCGCCAGCAGCCAAGATCTGGCGAAAATGGGGAGGCAAGAGACCCAGTACTTC
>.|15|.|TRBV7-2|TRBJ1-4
CASSSRPDFNEKLFF
TGTGCCAGCAGCTCCCGGCCCGACTTTAATGAAAAACTGTTTTTT
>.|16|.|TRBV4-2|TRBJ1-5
CASSQEEGNGNQPQHF
TGTGCCAGCAGCCAAGAAGAGGGAAACGGCAATCAGCCCCAGCATTTT
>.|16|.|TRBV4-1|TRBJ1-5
CASSQVRNSQNQPQHF
TGCGCCAGCAGCCAAGTCCGGAACAGTCAGAATCAGCCCCAGCATTTT
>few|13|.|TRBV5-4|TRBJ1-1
CASSLPPGPEAFF
TGTGCCAGCAGCTTGCCTCCAGGGCCTGAAGCTTTCTTT
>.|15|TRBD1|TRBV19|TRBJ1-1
CASRRQGLPNTEAFF
TGTGCCAGTAGAAGACAGGGGCTTCCGAACACTGAAGCTTTCTTT
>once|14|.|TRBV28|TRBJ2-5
CASSLSIAQETQYF
TGTGCCAGCAGTTTATCAATAGCCCAAGAGACCCAGTACTTC
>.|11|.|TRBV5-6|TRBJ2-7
CASSYSGEQYF
TGTGCCAGCAGCTACTCGGGCGAGCAGTACTTC
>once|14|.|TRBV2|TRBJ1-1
CASRDPTENTEAFF
TGTGCCAGCAGGGACCCGACAGAGAACACTGAAGCTTTCTTT
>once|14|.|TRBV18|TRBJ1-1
CASSPKGPNTEAFF
TGTGCCAGCTCCCCAAAGGGGCCAAACACTGAAGCTTTCTTT
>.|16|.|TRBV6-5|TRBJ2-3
CASSYSIWTAADTQYF
TGTGCCAGCAGTTACTCGATATGGACTGCCGCAGATACGCAGTATTTT
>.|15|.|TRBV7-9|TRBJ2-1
CASSFKLGSYNEQFF
TGTGCCAGCAGCTTCAAGCTAGGCTCCTACAATGAGCAGTTCTTC
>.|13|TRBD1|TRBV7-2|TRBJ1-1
CASSSFRDSEAFF
TGTGCCAGCAGCTCCTTCCGGGACAGTGAAGCTTTCTTT
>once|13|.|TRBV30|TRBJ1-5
CAWSTQEDQPQHF
TGTGCCTGGAGTACCCAGGAAGATCAGCCCCAGCATTTT
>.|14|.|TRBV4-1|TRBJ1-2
CASRRSGSPEGYTF
TGCGCCAGCAGACGATCAGGGTCGCCCGAGGGCTACACCTTC
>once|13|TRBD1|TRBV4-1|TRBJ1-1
CASSPQGGPEAFF
TGCGCCAGCAGCCCCCAGGGGGGCCCTGAAGCTTTCTTT
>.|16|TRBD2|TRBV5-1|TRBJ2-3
CASSLAFSGEADTQYF
TGCGCCAGCAGCTTGGCCTTCAGCGGGGAGGCAGATACGCAGTATTTT
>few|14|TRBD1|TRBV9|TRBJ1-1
CASSFGTAVTEAFF
TGTGCCAGCAGCTTCGGGACAGCGGTTACTGAAGCTTTCTTT
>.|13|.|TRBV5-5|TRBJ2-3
CASSLGLGDTQYF
TGTGCCAGCAGCTTGGGACTAGGTGATACGCAGTATTTT
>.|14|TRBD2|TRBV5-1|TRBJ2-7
CASSWGGSGYEQYF
TGCGCCAGCAGCTGGGGGGGTAGCGGCTACGAGCAGTACTTC
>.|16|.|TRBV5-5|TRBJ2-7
CASSLGPGGVSYEQYF
TGTGCCAGCAGCTTGGGGCCCGGAGGGGTCTCCTACGAGCAGTACTTC
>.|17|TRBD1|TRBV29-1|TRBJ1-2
CSGWSGTGGSPNYGYTF
TGCAGCGGTTGGTCCGGGACAGGGGGTTCCCCCAACTATGGCTACACCTTC
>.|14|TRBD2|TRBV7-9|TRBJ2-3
CASSLGTSADTQYF
TGTGCCAGCAGCCTAGGGACTAGCGCAGATACGCAGTATTTT
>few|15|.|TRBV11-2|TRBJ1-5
CASSLGTKGGQPQHF
TGTGCCAGCAGCTTAGGGACCAAGGGAGGCCAGCCCCAGCATTTT
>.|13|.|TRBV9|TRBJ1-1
CASSVSMNTEAFF
TGTGCCAGCAGCGTATCAATGAACACTGAAGCTTTCTTT
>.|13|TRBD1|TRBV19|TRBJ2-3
CASSLRQGDTQYF
TGTGCCAGTAGCCTAAGACAGGGGGATACGCAGTATTTT
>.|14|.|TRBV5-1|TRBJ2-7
CASSTGQWAYEQYF
TGCGCCAGCAGCACCGGACAGTGGGCTTACGAGCAGTACTTC
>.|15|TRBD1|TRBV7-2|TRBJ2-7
CASSLYRGAYYEQYF
TGTGCCAGCAGCCTATACAGGGGAGCTTACTACGAGCAGTACTTC
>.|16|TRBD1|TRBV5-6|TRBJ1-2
CASSPEGTGGIYGYTF
TGTGCCAGCAGCCCGGAGGGGACAGGGGGGATCTATGGCTACACCTTC
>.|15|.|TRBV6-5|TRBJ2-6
CASSYEPSGANVLTF
TGTGCCAGCAGTTACGAGCCCTCTGGGGCCAACGTCCTGACTTTC
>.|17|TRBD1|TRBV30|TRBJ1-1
CAWSARGSFIRNTEAFF
TGTGCCTGGAGCGCCAGGGGGTCTTTTATAAGGAACACTGAAGCTTTCTTT
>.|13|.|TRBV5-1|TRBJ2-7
CASSLAASYEQYF
TGCGCCAGCAGCTTGGCGGCTAGCTACGAGCAGTACTTC
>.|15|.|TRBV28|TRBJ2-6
CASSKTGRGANVLTF
TGTGCCAGCAGTAAAACAGGGCGCGGGGCCAACGTCCTGACTTTC
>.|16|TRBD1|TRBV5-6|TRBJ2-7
CASSHTGQGFVDEQYF
TGTGCCAGCAGCCATACCGGACAGGGCTTCGTGGACGAGCAGTACTTC